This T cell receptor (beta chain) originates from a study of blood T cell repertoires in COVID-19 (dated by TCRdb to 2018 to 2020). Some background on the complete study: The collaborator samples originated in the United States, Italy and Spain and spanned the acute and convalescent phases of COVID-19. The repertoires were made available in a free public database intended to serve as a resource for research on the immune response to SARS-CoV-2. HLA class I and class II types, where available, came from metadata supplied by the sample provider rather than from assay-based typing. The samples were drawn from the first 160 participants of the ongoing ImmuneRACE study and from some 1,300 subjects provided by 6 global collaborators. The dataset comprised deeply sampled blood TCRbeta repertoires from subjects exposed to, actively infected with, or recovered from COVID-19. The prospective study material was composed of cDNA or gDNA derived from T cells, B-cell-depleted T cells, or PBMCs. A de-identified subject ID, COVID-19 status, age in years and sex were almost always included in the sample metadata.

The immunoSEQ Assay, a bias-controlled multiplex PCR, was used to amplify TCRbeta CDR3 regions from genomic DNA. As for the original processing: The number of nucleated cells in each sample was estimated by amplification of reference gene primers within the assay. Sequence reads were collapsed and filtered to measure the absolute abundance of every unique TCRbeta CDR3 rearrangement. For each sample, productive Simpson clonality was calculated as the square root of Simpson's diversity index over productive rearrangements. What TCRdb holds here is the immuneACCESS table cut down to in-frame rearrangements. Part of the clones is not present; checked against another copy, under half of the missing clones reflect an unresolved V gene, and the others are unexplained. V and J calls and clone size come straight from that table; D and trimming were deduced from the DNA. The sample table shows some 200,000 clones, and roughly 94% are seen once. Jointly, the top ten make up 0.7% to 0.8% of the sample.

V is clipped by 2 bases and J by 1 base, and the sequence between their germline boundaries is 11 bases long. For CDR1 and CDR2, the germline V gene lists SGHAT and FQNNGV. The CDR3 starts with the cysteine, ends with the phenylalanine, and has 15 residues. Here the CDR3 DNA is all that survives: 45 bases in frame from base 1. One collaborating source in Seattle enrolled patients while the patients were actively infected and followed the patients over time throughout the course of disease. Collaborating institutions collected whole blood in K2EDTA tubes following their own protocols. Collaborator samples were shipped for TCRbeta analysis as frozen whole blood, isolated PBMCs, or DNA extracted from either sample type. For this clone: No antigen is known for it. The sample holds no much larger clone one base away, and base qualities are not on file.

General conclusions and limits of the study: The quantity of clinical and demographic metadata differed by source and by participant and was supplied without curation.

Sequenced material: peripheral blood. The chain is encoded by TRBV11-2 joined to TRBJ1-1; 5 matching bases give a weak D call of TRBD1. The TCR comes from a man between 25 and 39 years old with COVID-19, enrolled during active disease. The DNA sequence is TGTGCCAGCAGCTTATCCCAGGGTTGGAACACTGAAGCTTTCTTT. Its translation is CASSLSQGWNTEAFF.